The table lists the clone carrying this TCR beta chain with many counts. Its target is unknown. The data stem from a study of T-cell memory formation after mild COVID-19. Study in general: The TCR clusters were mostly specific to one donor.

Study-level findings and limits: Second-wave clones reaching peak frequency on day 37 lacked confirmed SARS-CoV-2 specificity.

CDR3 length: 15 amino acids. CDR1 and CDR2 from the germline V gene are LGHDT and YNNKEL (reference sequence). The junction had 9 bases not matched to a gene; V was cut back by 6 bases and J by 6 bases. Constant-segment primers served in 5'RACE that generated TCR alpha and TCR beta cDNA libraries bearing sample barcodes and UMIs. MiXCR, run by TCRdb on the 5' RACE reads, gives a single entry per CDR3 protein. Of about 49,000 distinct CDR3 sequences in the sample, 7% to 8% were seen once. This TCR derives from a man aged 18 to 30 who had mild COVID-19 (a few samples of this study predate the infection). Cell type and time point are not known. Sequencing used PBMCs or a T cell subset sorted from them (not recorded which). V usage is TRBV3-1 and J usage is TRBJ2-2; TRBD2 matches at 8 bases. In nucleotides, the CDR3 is TGTGCCAGCAGGACTAGCGAACCCATCGCCGGGGAGCTGTTTTTT. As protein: CASRTSEPIAGELFF.